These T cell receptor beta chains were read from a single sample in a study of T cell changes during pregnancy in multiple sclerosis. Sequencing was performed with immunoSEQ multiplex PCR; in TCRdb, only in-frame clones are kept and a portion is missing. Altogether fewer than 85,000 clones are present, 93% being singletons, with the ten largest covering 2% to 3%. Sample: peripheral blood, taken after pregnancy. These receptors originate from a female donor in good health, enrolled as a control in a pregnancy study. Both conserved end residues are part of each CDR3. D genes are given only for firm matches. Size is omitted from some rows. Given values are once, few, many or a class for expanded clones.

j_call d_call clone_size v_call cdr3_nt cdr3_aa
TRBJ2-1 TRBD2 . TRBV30 TGTGCCTGGACTTATAGCGGGAGCAATTGGGGTGAGCAGTTCTTC CAWTYSGSNWGEQFF
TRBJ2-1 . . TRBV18 TGTGCCAGCTCACCTTATCCGGGACAACACTACAATGAGCAGTTCTTC CASSPYPGQHYNEQFF
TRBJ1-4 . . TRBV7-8 TGTGCCAGCAGCCTACAACAGGGTGTCTGGGAAAAACTGTTTTTT CASSLQQGVWEKLFF
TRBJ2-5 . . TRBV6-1 TGTGCCAGCAGTGAAGCTAGGCAGGGCGGCCAGTACTTC CASSEARQGGQYF
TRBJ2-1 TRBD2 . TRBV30 TGTGCCTCCTGGACTAGCGGGTACAATGAGCAGTTCTTC CASWTSGYNEQFF
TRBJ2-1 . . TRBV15 TGTGCCACCAGCAGAGAATTTATCACAGGCGATGAGCAGTTCTTC CATSREFITGDEQFF
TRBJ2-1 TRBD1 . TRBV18 TGTGCCAGCTCTTCAAACACCGGGACAGGGGGCAATGAGCAGTTCTTC CASSSNTGTGGNEQFF
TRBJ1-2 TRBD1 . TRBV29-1 TGCAGCGTCACAGGGGGCTTAGGAGGTACGGACTATGGCTACACCTTC CSVTGGLGGTDYGYTF
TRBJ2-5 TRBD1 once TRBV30 TGTGCCTGGAGCGGGACAGGGGGCCGAGAGACCCAGTACTTC CAWSGTGGRETQYF
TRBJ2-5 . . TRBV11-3 TGTGCCAGCAGCTTAGGATACGGGGAGATGCAAGAGACCCAGTACTTC CASSLGYGEMQETQYF
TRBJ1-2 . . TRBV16 TGTGCCAGCAGCCAAAATTCTGGCAGAGGCGGCTATGGCTACACCTTC CASSQNSGRGGYGYTF
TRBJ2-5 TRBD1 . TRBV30 TGTGCCTGGGGGCCAGGGACAGGAGGAGAGACCCAGTACTTC CAWGPGTGGETQYF
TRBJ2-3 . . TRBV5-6 TGTGCCAGCAGCTGGCGGGGCAGGCCCCAGGAGGATACGCAGTATTTT CASSWRGRPQEDTQYF
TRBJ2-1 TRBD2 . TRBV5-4 TGTGCCAGCACCTCTGATGGGACTAGCGGGATCTACAATGAGCAGTTCTTC CASTSDGTSGIYNEQFF
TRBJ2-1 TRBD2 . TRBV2 TGTGCCAGCAGCAAAGCGGGGGGGCCGATTGATGAGCAGTTCTTC CASSKAGGPIDEQFF
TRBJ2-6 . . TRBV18 TGTGCCAGCTCACAGGGGTTGGGGGCCAACGTCCTGACTTTC CASSQGLGANVLTF
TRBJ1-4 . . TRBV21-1 TGTGCCAGCAAGGGGCGGTTTTGTGGTAATGAAAAACTGTTTTTT CASKGRFCGNEKLFF
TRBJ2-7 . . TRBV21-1 TGTGCCAGCAGCAAAGACAGTCCAATCACCTACGAGCAGTACTTC CASSKDSPITYEQYF
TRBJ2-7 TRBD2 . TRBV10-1 TGCGCCAGCAGTGGGGGGGGTGAGCAGTACTTC CASSGGGEQYF
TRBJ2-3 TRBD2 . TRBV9 TGTGCCAGCAGCGGGACTAGCGGGGCCGGGACCGCGCAGTATTTT CASSGTSGAGTAQYF
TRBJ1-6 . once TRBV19 TGTGCCAGTAGTATAGATAGGGGTTCTGGTGGACCCCTCCACTTT CASSIDRGSGGPLHF
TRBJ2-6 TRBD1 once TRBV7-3 TGTGCCAGCAGCTTACGTCCAGGGGGTCCCTCTGGGGCCAACGTCCTGACTTTC CASSLRPGGPSGANVLTF
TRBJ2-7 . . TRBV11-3 TGTGCCAGCAGCTTAGATGAAGGAAGCCCAGACATTCCCTACGAGCAGTACTTC CASSLDEGSPDIPYEQYF
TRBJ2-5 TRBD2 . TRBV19 TGTGCCAGTACCCAGACTAGCGGGATGTGGGAGACCCAGTACTTC CASTQTSGMWETQYF
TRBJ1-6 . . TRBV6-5 TGTGCCAGCAGTTACTCCTGGGAAACGGGGGATTCACCCCTCCACTTT CASSYSWETGDSPLHF
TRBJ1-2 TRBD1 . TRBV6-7 TGTGCCAGCAGTTACGCCGGGACAGGGGGCAACTATGGCTACACCTTC CASSYAGTGGNYGYTF
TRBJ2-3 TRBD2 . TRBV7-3 TGTGCCAGCAGCTTAACCCCCCCCGCGACTAGCGGGAGCACAGATACGCAGTATTTT CASSLTPPATSGSTDTQYF
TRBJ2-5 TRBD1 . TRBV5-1 TGCGCCAGCAGCTCCGGGACAGGGGATTCGTGGGAGACCCAGTACTTC CASSSGTGDSWETQYF
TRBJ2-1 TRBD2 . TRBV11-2 TGTGCCAGCAGCTCACTAGCGTTCAACAATGAGCAGTTCTTC CASSSLAFNNEQFF
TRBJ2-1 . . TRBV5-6 TGTGCCAGCAACTTCCTAAGCGGCAGCTCCTACAATGAGCAGTTCTTC CASNFLSGSSYNEQFF
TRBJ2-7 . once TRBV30 TGTGCCTGGAGTGTAGGGGTTCTCGGACCCTTGAAGTACGAGCAGTACTTC CAWSVGVLGPLKYEQYF
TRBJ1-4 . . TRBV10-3 TGTGCCATCAGTGATCCGACAGTTACTAATGAAAAACTGTTTTTT CAISDPTVTNEKLFF
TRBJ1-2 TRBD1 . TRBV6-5 TGTGCCAGCAGTCCTACAGGGGGACCGAATGGCTACACCTTC CASSPTGGPNGYTF
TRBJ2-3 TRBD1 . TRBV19 TGTGCCAGTAGTTTGGACAGGGCTTGGGGTACGCAGTATTTT CASSLDRAWGTQYF
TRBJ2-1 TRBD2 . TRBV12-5 TGTGCTAGTGGTTCCCCGGCCCCCACTAGCGGGAGATACAATGAGCAGTTCTTC CASGSPAPTSGRYNEQFF
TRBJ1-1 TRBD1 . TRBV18 TGTGCCAGCTCACCACCGTCGGGACAGCGGAACACTGAAGCTTTCTTT CASSPPSGQRNTEAFF
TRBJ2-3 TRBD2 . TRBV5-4 TGTGCCAGCAGCTTTTTGGCGGGGGGGCGGACAGATACGCAGTATTTT CASSFLAGGRTDTQYF
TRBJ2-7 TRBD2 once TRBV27 TGTGCCAGCAGTCCCGGCGGGAGCCCCTCCGGCTACGAGCAGTACTTC CASSPGGSPSGYEQYF
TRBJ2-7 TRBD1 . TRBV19 TGTGCCAGTAAAGGTGGGGCAGGGGGTATTTACGAGCAGTACTTC CASKGGAGGIYEQYF
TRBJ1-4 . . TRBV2 TGTGCCAGCAGTCCTCGAGGGGGACCTAATGAAAAACTGTTTTTT CASSPRGGPNEKLFF